This T cell receptor (beta chain) emerged from a study of CD8+CD57+ T cells in acquired aplastic anemia. Genomic DNA provided the template from which TCR beta VDJ and CDR3 profiles were obtained. One entry per CDR3 protein, called by TCRdb with MiXCR from the reads. The data hold under 350,000 distinct CDR3 sequences, with around three fifths observed a single time. Source material: sorted CD4+, CD8+, or CD8+CD57+ T cells (not recorded which) from PBMCs. This clonotype was obtained from a human donor with severe aplastic anemia or a healthy control (not recorded which).

The CDR3 region has the DNA TGCAGTGCTTTCTCGCGGAACACTGAAGCTTTCTTT. Translated, it gives CSAFSRNTEAFF. V and J are TRBV20-1 and TRBJ1-1; D not resolved. The CDR3 totals 12 residues. CDR1 and CDR2 from the germline V gene are DFQATT and SNEGSKA (reference sequence). Trimming left V 5 bases short and J 1 base short, with 8 bases between.